This T cell receptor beta chain was profiled in a study of T-cell memory formation after mild COVID-19. The wider study: For the most part, TCR clusters were specific to one donor. Overall study results and limits: CD4+ bias marked clones expanding day 15 to 37, unlike balanced contracting clones. Certain responding clones were present in pre-infection memory, suggesting participation of cross-reactive memory.

Using constant-segment primers, 5'RACE produced TCR alpha and TCR beta cDNA libraries carrying sample barcodes and UMIs. Via MiXCR, TCRdb re-called the 5' RACE reads, giving one row per CDR3 protein. Here the sample spans under 200,000 distinct CDR3 sequences, about 9.9% being singletons. About this clonotype: Antigen: not known.

This CDR3 is 15 amino acids long. The V gene end was trimmed by 1 base and the J gene end by 5 bases; junction bases not matched to a gene: 4. Germline CDR1 is SGHRS and CDR2 is YFSETQ. The sequenced material came from PBMCs or a T cell subset sorted from them (not recorded which). J is TRBJ1-4 and V is TRBV5-1; the match to TRBD1 covers 8 bases. This TCR came from a young man who had mild COVID-19 (a few samples of this study predate the infection). Cell type and time point are not known. The CDR3 region is CASSLQGARNEKLFF. For the CDR3, the DNA is TGCGCCAGCAGCTTGCAGGGGGCGCGGAATGAAAAACTGTTTTTT.